The 6 T cell receptor beta chains below come from one sample, sequenced in a study of blood T cell repertoires in COVID-19. Data came from immunoSEQ multiplex PCR; TCRdb stores just in-frame clones and leaves some out. Of some 250,000 clones listed, over 75% are singletons. Input material: peripheral blood. The source is a woman under 40 with acute or convalescent COVID-19.

The genes are TRBV7-8 and TRBJ2-7; 14 bases map to TRBD2. Germline V gene lookup returns CDR1 SGHVS and CDR2 FQNEAQ. Trimming at V came to 5 bases and at J to 3 bases, leaving 9 bases not matched to a gene. This CDR3 is 17 amino acids long. CDR3 nucleotide sequence: TGTGCCAGCAGCCAGAGACTAGCGGGAGGGATTCTCTACGAGCAGTACTTC. This codes for CASSQRLAGGILYEQYF.

The CDR3, as DNA: TGTGCCAGCAGTTTGGGGGCAGGGTGGTACTTC. Translation: CASSLGAGWYF. The chain is built from TRBV27 and TRBJ2-7; a weak D match, TRBD1 (6 bases). The CDR3 has 11 amino acids. Deletions cut 3 bases from V and 12 bases from J, with 12 bases between. CDR1 MNHEY and CDR2 SMNVEV come from the germline V gene (reference sequence).

This sequence joins TRBV5-1 and TRBJ2-3; maybe TRBD2 (5 bases). V was cut by 2 bases and J by 3 bases, with 16 bases left in between. The length of the CDR3 is 16 residues. Germline V CDR1 and CDR2: SGHRS, YFSETQ. The CDR3 DNA reads TGCGCCAGCAGCTTTTTTCGGGTGGGGAGTACAGATACGCAGTATTTT. It yields the protein CASSFFRVGSTDTQYF.

The chain combines TRBV20-1 with TRBJ2-7; D perhaps matches TRBD2 (6 bases). Trimming cost V 6 bases and J 2 bases, with 20 bases left between them. Germline V gene sequence: CDR1 DFQATT, CDR2 SNEGSKA (reference sequence). The CDR3 runs to 15 residues. The CDR3 nucleotides are TGCAGTGCCAGTAGGGCAATCGCGGGACCCTACGAGCAGTACTTC. Translation: CSASRAIAGPYEQYF.

V is TRBV19 and J is TRBJ1-5; D perhaps matches TRBD1 (6 bases). There are 15 residues in the CDR3. Trimming removed 8 bases at V and 7 bases at J, with 21 bases between. Looked up from germline, CDR1 is LNHDA and CDR2 is SQIVND (reference sequence). The CDR3 reads CASGLDYRVDQPQHF. CDR3 nucleotide sequence: TGTGCCAGTGGACTCGACTACAGGGTCGACCAGCCCCAGCATTTT.

CDR3 DNA sequence: TGTGCCAGCAGCCCACCCAGTAGGCGGGGGGACTCCTACAATGAGCAGTTCTTC. It encodes CASSPPSRRGDSYNEQFF. This chain joins TRBV3-1 (or the pseudogene TRBV3-2) and TRBJ2-1; TRBD2 matches at 8 bases. Germline CDR1 reads LGHDT; CDR2 reads YNNKEL (reference sequence). The CDR3 loop spans 18 amino acids. The ends lost 4 bases at V and 0 bases at J; junction bases unmatched: 11.